Presented here are 13 T cell receptor beta chains from one specimen sequenced in a study of blood T cell repertoires in COVID-19. The method was immunoSEQ multiplex PCR; TCRdb's version includes in-frame clones alone and lacks a portion of them. This table holds 250,000 to 300,000 clones, around 85% found once. The sequencing input was peripheral blood. All receptors derive from a man aged 45-65 years with active or convalescent COVID-19.

This clone was counted between two and nine times. The chain employs TRBV4-2 and TRBJ2-1; 9 bases map to TRBD2. The V gene end was trimmed by 0 bases and the J gene end by 8 bases; junction bases not matched to a gene: 8. The length of the CDR3 is 16 residues. The germline V gene encodes CDR1 LGHNA and CDR2 YNFKEQ. DNA for the CDR3: TGTGCCAGCAGCCAAGATGCGGCGGGAGGGTGGGATGAGCAGTTCTTC. Its protein product is CASSQDAAGGWDEQFF.

CDR3 loop: CAISEYGYEQYF. The DNA of the CDR3 is TGTGCCATCAGTGAGTACGGCTACGAGCAGTACTTC. The gene calls are TRBV10-3 and TRBJ2-7; D is unresolved. V lost 1 base, J lost 3 bases, and 4 bases lay in between. Germline CDR1 reads ENHRY; CDR2 reads SYGVKD. CDR3 length equals 12 residues.

This clone was seen once. V is TRBV14 and J is TRBJ2-1; D is unresolved. With 1 base removed from V and 9 bases from J, the gap between germline ends came to 7 bases. Germline values: CDR1 SGHDN, CDR2 FVKESK. The CDR3 runs to 12 residues. CDR3 region: CASSQGWAEQFF. The CDR3 DNA sequence: TGTGCCAGCAGCCAAGGGTGGGCTGAGCAGTTCTTC. Looking up the rest from reference TRBV14 and TRBJ2-1 gives the full variable domain: EAGVTQFPSHSVIEKGQTVTLRCDPISGHDNLYWYRRVMGKEIKFLLHFVKESKQDESGMPNNRFLAERTGGTYSTLKVQPAELEDSGVYFCASSQGWAEQFFGPGTRLTVL.

The chain joins TRBV3-1 (or the pseudogene TRBV3-2) to TRBJ1-2; 7 bases line up with TRBD1. Germline CDR1 reads LGHDT; CDR2 reads YNNKEL (reference sequence). This CDR3 is built from 15 residues. V dropped 4 bases and J dropped 4; count of bases not matched to a gene: 9. The CDR3 coding sequence is TGTGCCAGCAGCCCAGGACAGGCCGGGGGCTATGGCTACACCTTC. Translated: CASSPGQAGGYGYTF.

This clone appeared a single time. At one end, the junction sequence differs from germline, possibly due to a read error. The chain has TRBV18 and TRBJ1-5; 12 nucleotides line up with TRBD1. Germline loops: CDR1 KGHSH, CDR2 LQKENI. This CDR3 has 16 residues. This CDR3 reads CASSPTGTGGKQPQHF. CDR3 bases: TGTGCCAGCTCACCAACCGGGACAGGGGGCAAACAGCCCCAGCATTTT.

This chain links TRBV28 with TRBJ1-6; 9 positions match TRBD1. V lost 3 bases and J lost 9; bases outside the gene matches: 9. The CDR3 runs to 16 residues. Germline CDR1 reads MDHEN; CDR2 reads SYDVKM. Here the CDR3 DNA reads TGTGCCAGCAGTTTGGGCCCCGGGACAGGGACTTCACCCCTCCACTTT. It translates to CASSLGPGTGTSPLHF.

V usage is TRBV7-2 and J usage is TRBJ2-7, with D possibly TRBD1 on 6 matching bases. Looked up from germline, CDR1 is SGHTA and CDR2 is FQGNSA. V was clipped by 4 bases and J by 9 bases, with 10 bases between them. CDR3 length: 11 amino acids. CDR3 sequence (DNA): TGTGCCAGCAGCTCGGTAGGGGGGCAGTACTTC. It codes for CASSSVGGQYF.

The chain recombines TRBV18 with TRBJ1-5; D ambiguous. This CDR3 has 14 residues. Germline CDR1 KGHSH, CDR2 LQKENI. The V end was cut by 6 bases, the J end by 0 bases, with 9 bases between. The CDR3 region has the DNA TGTGCCAGCTCCCTTCTGGCTAGCAATCAGCCCCAGCATTTT. Protein product: CASSLLASNQPQHF.

This clone was detected a few times. The chain couples TRBV24-1 to TRBJ2-7; D is possibly TRBD2 (5 bases). This CDR3 is 15 amino acids long. Per the germline V gene, CDR1 is KGHDR and CDR2 is SFDVKD. V gave up 3 bases and J gave up 0 bases, with 11 bases separating them. CDR3 protein: CATSDSGLHSYEQYF. DNA for the CDR3: TGTGCCACCAGTGATAGTGGACTCCACTCCTACGAGCAGTACTTC.

The chain employs TRBV5-8 and TRBJ1-6; 10 nucleotides align to TRBD1. CDR1 and CDR2 from the germline V gene are SGHTS and YDEGEE. This CDR3 has 17 residues. V shed 4 bases, J shed 7 bases, and the junction held 11 bases outside the gene matches. CDR3 nucleotides: TGTGCCAGCAGCCGCCGGACAGGGGGAAGTCGGAATTCACCCCTCCACTTT. This gives the protein CASSRRTGGSRNSPLHF.

The chain employs TRBV5-4 and TRBJ2-1; TRBD1 might be the D (6 bases). CDR1 SGHNT and CDR2 YYREEE come from the germline V gene (reference sequence). The CDR3 totals 15 residues. V was pared by 5 bases and J by 6 bases, with 18 bases between. DNA for the CDR3: TGTGCCAGCAGTAACAGGGTAACGGGATTCAATGAGCAGTTCTTC. Encoded protein: CASSNRVTGFNEQFF.

J is TRBJ2-5 and V is TRBV7-9; D might be TRBD2 (5 bases). V was shortened by 2 bases and J by 5 bases, with 9 bases between the two germline ends. The CDR3 extends over 13 amino acids. CDR1 and CDR2 (germline): SEHNR, FQNEAQ (reference sequence). The CDR3 reads CASSLSRGETQYF. As DNA, the CDR3 is TGTGCCAGCAGCTTAAGTCGAGGGGAGACCCAGTACTTC. Full variable domain (outside the CDR3, taken from reference TRBV7-9 and TRBJ2-5): DTGVSQNPRHKITKRGQNVTFRCDPISEHNRLYWYRQTLGQGPEFLTYFQNEAQLEKSRLLSDRFSAERPKGSFSTLEIQRTEQGDSAMYLCASSLSRGETQYFGPGTRLLVL.

The CDR3 reads CASSWRTSGPTDTQYF. In DNA, the CDR3 is TGTGCCAGCAGCTGGAGGACTAGCGGACCCACAGATACGCAGTATTTT. V and J are TRBV11-2 and TRBJ2-3, with 10 bases fitting TRBD2. Germline V CDR1 and CDR2: SGHAT, FQNNGV. The CDR3 is 16 amino acids. V trimming: 4 bases; J trimming: 2 bases; junction bases outside the gene matches: 6.